The clone carrying this T cell receptor (beta chain) came up many times. This sample was included in a study of T-cell reconstitution after alpha-beta-depleted transplantation in children. Preparation of the TCRbeta library was carried out with unique molecular identifiers. TCRdb ran MiXCR on the PCR reads and lists one entry per CDR3 protein. The sample has approximately 91,000 distinct CDR3 sequences; 7% to 10% are singletons. The CDR3 runs to 13 residues. Trimming took 3 bases from V and 8 from J, leaving 13 bases between them. The specimen was PBMCs from the stem cell graft donor, collected from the stem cell graft. The sequence derives from a human donor who donated a stem cell graft to a child with congenital amegakaryocytic thrombocytopenia. The rearrangement uses TRBV12-3 or TRBV12-4 and TRBJ1-2; no clear D gene. The CDR3 loop reads CASSFPGGQGYTF. CDR3 sequence (DNA): TGTGCCAGCAGTTTTCCCGGAGGTCAGGGCTACACCTTC.